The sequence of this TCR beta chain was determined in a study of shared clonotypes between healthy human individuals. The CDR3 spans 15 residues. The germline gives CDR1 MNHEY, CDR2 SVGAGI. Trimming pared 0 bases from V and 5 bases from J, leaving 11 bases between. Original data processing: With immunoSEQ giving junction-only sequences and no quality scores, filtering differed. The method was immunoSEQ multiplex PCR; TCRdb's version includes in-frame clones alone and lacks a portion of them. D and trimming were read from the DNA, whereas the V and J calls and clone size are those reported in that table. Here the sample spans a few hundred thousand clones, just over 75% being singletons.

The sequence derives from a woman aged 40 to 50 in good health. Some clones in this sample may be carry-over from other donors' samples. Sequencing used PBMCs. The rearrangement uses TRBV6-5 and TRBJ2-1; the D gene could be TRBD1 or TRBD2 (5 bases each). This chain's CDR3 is CASSYSNRGDNEQFF. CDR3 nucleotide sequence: TGTGCCAGCAGTTACTCCAATCGAGGGGACAATGAGCAGTTCTTC.